Shown below are 31 T cell receptor beta chains from a single sample sequenced in a study of blood T cells in healthy people across ages. With a J-beta primer mix and a sample-barcoded 5' primer, a second PCR ran about 6 to 11 cycles. TCRdb re-analysed the 5' RACE reads in MiXCR, keeping a single row per CDR3 protein. This table holds approximately 730,000 distinct CDR3 sequences, around 40% found once. The specimen sequenced was blood. The source is a woman aged 55-69 years in good health.

CDR3 sequence (DNA): TGTGCCAGCAGTTTATTGGGCGGGAATTCACCCCTCCACTTT. Its translation: CASSLLGGNSPLHF. V and J are TRBV27 and TRBJ1-6; D remains ambiguous. The CDR3 runs to 14 residues. The ends were cut back, 1 base at V and 7 bases at J, with 8 bases in the middle. CDR1 and CDR2 (germline): MNHEY, SMNVEV (reference sequence).

This clonotype has a handful of counts. This rearrangement joins TRBV7-9 to TRBJ2-3; the match to TRBD1 covers 8 bases. This CDR3 is built from 13 residues. The germline gives CDR1 SEHNR, CDR2 FQNEAQ (reference sequence). V lost 6 bases and J lost 6; bases outside the gene matches: 5. The CDR3 DNA sequence: TGTGCCAGCAGTCACAGGGGGGCGGATACGCAGTATTTT. It is translated as CASSHRGADTQYF.

This sequence joins TRBV12-3 or TRBV12-4 and TRBJ1-5; no definite D call. Trimming pared 5 bases from V and 0 bases from J, leaving 14 bases between. The CDR3 is 16 residues long. In nucleotides, the CDR3 is TGTGCCAGCAGTGACGGGCCCCCATATAGCAATCAGCCCCAGCATTTT. It translates to CASSDGPPYSNQPQHF.

With regard to this clonotype: This may arise from a read error, as a much more abundant clone is one base away. The chain uses TRBV10-3 and TRBJ2-5; 8 nucleotides align to TRBD1. With the DNA end fitting TRBJ2-7 better, the J assignment may be wrong. Germline CDR1 reads ENHRY; CDR2 reads SYGVKD. The CDR3 consists of 15 residues. The CDR3 nucleotides are TGTGCCATCAGTTCGTCGGGACAGGATGTCTACGAGCAGTACTTC. It yields the protein CAISSSGQDVYEQYF.

V is TRBV7-8 and J is TRBJ2-7, with a possible D match to TRBD2 (6 bases). The CDR3 loop spans 15 amino acids. The germline CDR1 and CDR2 sequences are SGHVS and FQNEAQ. V was pared by 3 bases and J by 2 bases, with 14 bases between. The CDR3 DNA follows: TGTGCCAGCAGCTTGGCCCAGCGGGCCACCTACGAGCAGTACTTC. As protein: CASSLAQRATYEQYF. The full variable domain, in which reference TRBV7-8 and TRBJ2-7 provide the parts outside the CDR3, is GAGVSQSPRYKVAKRGQDVALRCDPISGHVSLFWYQQALGQGPEFLTYFQNEAQLDKSGLPSDRFFAERPEGSVSTLKIQRTQQEDSAVYLCASSLAQRATYEQYFGPGTRLTVT.

V is TRBV13 and J is TRBJ2-7; D remains unclear. Looked up from germline, CDR1 is PRHDT and CDR2 is FYEKMQ (reference sequence). Trimming stripped 0 bases from V and 7 bases from J, with 13 bases between. The CDR3 length is 14 residues. As DNA, the CDR3 is TGTGCCAGCAGCTTAGGTAGATTTGGTTGGGAGCAGTACTTC. It encodes CASSLGRFGWEQYF. The full variable domain, rest sourced from reference TRBV13 and TRBJ2-7, is AAGVIQSPRHLIKEKRETATLKCYPIPRHDTVYWYQQGPGQDPQFLISFYEKMQSDKGSIPDRFSAQQFSDYHSELNMSSLELGDSALYFCASSLGRFGWEQYFGPGTRLTVT.

A few counts support this clonotype. The chain links TRBV4-1 to TRBJ1-5; 7 nucleotides line up with TRBD1. The germline V gene encodes CDR1 MGHRA and CDR2 YSYEKL. The CDR3 runs 14 residues. The trim removed 0 bases at V and 4 bases at J, leaving 0 bases unmatched. The CDR3 region is CASSQETGNQPQHF. CDR3 DNA sequence: TGCGCCAGCAGCCAAGAGACAGGGAATCAGCCCCAGCATTTT.

The genes are TRBV6-6 and TRBJ1-2; 7 nucleotides align to TRBD1. Germline V CDR1 and CDR2: MNHNY, SVGAGI (reference sequence). This CDR3 region has 17 residues. V shed 7 bases and J 4 bases; nucleotides not matched to a gene: 18. CDR3 DNA sequence: TGTGCCAGCATCCCCCAGGGAGGGGGCTGGCTTTTCTATGGCTACACCTTC. As protein: CASIPQGGGWLFYGYTF.

V is TRBV27 and J is TRBJ1-5; D possibly corresponds to TRBD1 (5 bases). The germline V and J ends were trimmed by 2 bases and 4 bases, with 15 bases remaining between them. CDR3 length equals 16 residues. The germline V gene has CDR1 MNHEY and CDR2 SMNVEV (reference sequence). CDR3 amino acids: CASSLSGWAGNQPQHF. CDR3 coding DNA: TGTGCCAGCAGTTTAAGTGGGTGGGCAGGGAATCAGCCCCAGCATTTT.

This clonotype was recorded a few times. The V gene is TRBV5-1, the J gene TRBJ2-1; perhaps TRBD2 as D (7 bases). V lost 5 bases, J lost 5 bases, and 20 bases lay in between. Germline V gives CDR1 SGHRS, CDR2 YFSETQ. This CDR3 spans 16 amino acids. CDR3 bases: TGCGCCAGCAGAAAGGAGGGGGGGGCCACCCACAATGAGCAGTTCTTC. The encoded protein is CASRKEGGATHNEQFF.

This clonotype was counted between two and nine times. V is TRBV15 and J is TRBJ2-3; perhaps TRBD2 as D (7 bases). This CDR3 has 18 amino acids. Germline values: CDR1 LNHNV, CDR2 YYDKDF (reference sequence). The germline V and J ends were trimmed by 0 bases and 0 bases, with 16 bases remaining between them. The CDR3 DNA sequence: TGTGCCACCAGCAGAGAGGGGTACAGCGGGACAAGCACAGATACGCAGTATTTT. Its translation is CATSREGYSGTSTDTQYF. The full variable domain, with the rest looked up from reference TRBV15 and TRBJ2-3, is DAMVIQNPRYQVTQFGKPVTLSCSQTLNHNVMYWYQQKSSQAPKLLFHYYDKDFNNEADTPDNFQSRRPNTSFCFLDIRSPGLGDTAMYLCATSREGYSGTSTDTQYFGPGTRLTVL.

V and J are TRBV11-1 and TRBJ2-1; TRBD2 agrees at 9 bases. CDR1 and CDR2 (germline): SGHAT, FQDESV (reference sequence). The CDR3 has 15 residues. V was pared by 1 base and J by 8 bases, with 6 bases of the junction left unmatched. The CDR3 protein is CASSLGGGASHEQFF. DNA of the CDR3: TGTGCCAGCAGCTTAGGCGGGGGGGCTTCACATGAGCAGTTCTTC.

V is TRBV28 and J is TRBJ2-2, with TRBD1 matching over 8 bases. The CDR3 is 15 residues long. Germline CDR1 is MDHEN and CDR2 is SYDVKM. With 7 bases clipped from V and 6 bases from J, the junction kept 10 bases outside the gene matches. The CDR3 sequence is CASTFRGRVAGELFF. The DNA of the CDR3 is TGTGCCAGCACATTCAGGGGGCGCGTTGCCGGGGAGCTGTTTTTT.

The chain employs TRBV20-1 and TRBJ2-5; 8 bases map to TRBD2. Germline values: CDR1 DFQATT, CDR2 SNEGSKA (reference sequence). The CDR3 is 12 amino acids. V lost 3 bases, J lost 11 bases, and 8 bases stayed unmatched. The CDR3 coding sequence is TGCAGTGCTAGCGGGGGGGCCAATGAGCAGTACTTC. This translates into CSASGGANEQYF.

The chain recombines TRBV27 with TRBJ2-1; D could derive from TRBD1 or TRBD2 (5 bases each). The CDR3 extends over 14 amino acids. Germline CDR1 reads MNHEY; CDR2 reads SMNVEV (reference sequence). V lost 7 bases to trimming and J lost 4 bases, with 14 bases between them. The chain's CDR3 is CASNTRDQYNEQFF. CDR3 sequence (DNA): TGTGCCAGCAATACCCGGGACCAGTACAATGAGCAGTTCTTC.

This clonotype has more than one count but fewer than ten. The chain links TRBV11-2 to TRBJ1-5; D unresolved. The CDR3 loop spans 16 amino acids. The germline CDR1 and CDR2 sequences are SGHAT and FQNNGV. V was shortened by 1 base and J by 0 bases, with 10 bases between the two germline ends. CDR3 sequence (DNA): TGTGCCAGCAGCTTAGGGGCAGCATATAGCAATCAGCCCCAGCATTTT. Amino acids: CASSLGAAYSNQPQHF.

The sample holds many counts of this clonotype. The chain joins TRBV4-3 to TRBJ2-7, with 8 bases fitting TRBD2. CDR3 length equals 16 residues. CDR1 is LGHNA and CDR2 is YSLEER in the germline V gene. Losses at the gene ends were 4 bases for V and 3 bases for J; bases not matched to a gene: 11. CDR3 in DNA: TGCGCCAGCAGCCTGCAGGGAGCGGGAGTGGTCTACGAGCAGTACTTC. As protein: CASSLQGAGVVYEQYF.

There are a few counts of this clonotype. This chain connects TRBV4-2 to TRBJ1-5; 7 positions match TRBD1. J was trimmed by 2 bases and V by 3 bases; bases with no gene match: 4. The CDR3 has 15 residues. Germline-derived CDR1 and CDR2 are LGHNA and YNFKEQ. CDR3 loop: CASSQLTGGNQPQHF. In DNA form, the CDR3 reads TGTGCCAGCAGCCAGCTCACAGGGGGCAATCAGCCCCAGCATTTT.

This chain uses TRBV5-1 with TRBJ2-2; either TRBD1 or TRBD2 may supply D (5 bases each). V lost 4 bases to trimming and J lost 0 bases, with 10 bases between them. The CDR3 runs 15 residues. Germline CDR1 SGHRS, CDR2 YFSETQ. CDR3 DNA: TGCGCCAGCAGCCCCGGGACCACGAACACCGGGGAGCTGTTTTTT. Translating it yields CASSPGTTNTGELFF.

This clonotype came up many times. The chain joins TRBV29-1 to TRBJ2-5, with D tentatively TRBD1 (5 bases). There are 12 residues in the CDR3. The V and J ends lost 2 bases and 5 bases respectively, with 9 bases between them. CDR1 is SQVTM and CDR2 is ANQGSEA in the germline V gene. DNA for the CDR3: TGCAGCGTTGAATTGCAGGGTGAGACCCAGTACTTC. It encodes CSVELQGETQYF.

The genes are TRBV20-1 and TRBJ2-5, with TRBD2 identical over 10 bases. The CDR3 covers 15 residues. Unmatched junction bases numbered 6, after V lost 0 bases and J lost 5 bases. CDR1 is DFQATT and CDR2 is SNEGSKA in the germline V gene (reference sequence). The CDR3, as DNA: TGCAGTGCTAGAGAGGGAGCGGGGGGGCCGGAGACCCAGTACTTC. It encodes CSAREGAGGPETQYF.

The V and J genes are TRBV2 and TRBJ2-3; perhaps TRBD2 as D (5 bases). The germline V and J ends were trimmed by 4 bases and 0 bases, with 11 bases remaining between them. CDR1 is SNHLY and CDR2 is FYNNEI in the germline V gene. The CDR3 has 15 residues. The CDR3 DNA is TGTGCCAGCAGTGCCGGGAAAGCCAGCACAGATACGCAGTATTTT. Encoded protein: CASSAGKASTDTQYF.

This clonotype was picked up a small number of times. In nucleotides, the CDR3 is TGTGCCAGCAGCTTAGCCCTCAGGATAGCTCGTGGTGTCGATACGCAGTATTTT. Its translation is CASSLALRIARGVDTQYF. This chain uses TRBV11-2 with TRBJ2-3; D not certain. This CDR3 is built from 18 residues. CDR1 SGHAT and CDR2 FQNNGV come from the germline V gene. V dropped 1 base and J dropped 6 bases, with 23 bases sitting between them.

This chain uses TRBV4-1 with TRBJ2-5, with D unclear. V shed 1 base and J shed 4 bases, with 10 bases lying between them. The CDR3 covers 14 residues. The germline V gene encodes CDR1 MGHRA and CDR2 YSYEKL. The CDR3 nucleotides read TGCGCCAGCAGCCAAGGGAACATGGGAGAGACCCAGTACTTC. Its translation is CASSQGNMGETQYF.

The rearrangement uses TRBV12-3 or TRBV12-4 and TRBJ2-7; no clear D gene. The CDR3 covers 15 residues. V gave up 2 bases and J gave up 4 bases, with 15 bases separating them. The CDR3 region has the DNA TGTGCCAGCAGTTTATGGGAAACGCTCTTTTACGAGCAGTACTTC. It yields the protein CASSLWETLFYEQYF.

V is TRBV20-1 and J is TRBJ2-3, with D possibly TRBD2 on 5 matching bases. Looked up from germline, CDR1 is DFQATT and CDR2 is SNEGSKA (reference sequence). The CDR3 covers 14 residues. The V gene lost 7 bases and the J gene lost 2 bases, with 16 bases spanning the gap. The CDR3 reads CSGDLGGFTDTQYF. CDR3 in DNA: TGCAGTGGGGATCTCGGCGGGTTCACAGATACGCAGTATTTT.

This clonotype has a handful of counts. The rearrangement joins TRBV9 to TRBJ2-1, with D maybe TRBD1 (6 bases). Trimming pared 6 bases from V and 2 bases from J, leaving 18 bases between. Germline CDR1 reads SGDLS; CDR2 reads YYNGEE. CDR3 length equals 16 residues. The CDR3 region is CASKAPEAGAYNEQFF. DNA of the CDR3: TGTGCCAGCAAGGCCCCAGAGGCAGGGGCCTACAATGAGCAGTTCTTC.

This chain links TRBV20-1 with TRBJ2-3; possible D gene TRBD1, 6 bases. The CDR3 consists of 12 residues. Germline CDR1 and CDR2: DFQATT and SNEGSKA (reference sequence). Trimming stripped 7 bases from V and 2 bases from J, with 10 bases between. The CDR3: CSGGRPTDTQYF. The CDR3, as DNA: TGCAGTGGGGGGCGCCCCACAGATACGCAGTATTTT.

The chain recombines TRBV12-3 or TRBV12-4 with TRBJ2-2; D could derive from TRBD1 or TRBD2 (5 bases each). V was clipped by 5 bases and J by 6 bases, with 16 bases between them. The CDR3 covers 15 residues. CDR3 region: CASSGTGPMAGELFF. The DNA for the CDR3 is TGTGCCAGCAGTGGGACCGGGCCTATGGCCGGGGAGCTGTTTTTT.

The chain uses TRBV4-1 and TRBJ2-3; 8 bases line up with TRBD1. Per germline, CDR1 MGHRA and CDR2 YSYEKL. J lost 0 bases, V lost 0 bases, and 8 bases had no gene match. This CDR3 spans 18 amino acids. The CDR3 DNA reads as TGCGCCAGCAGCCAAGAGGGCCGGGGACAGGTTAGCACAGATACGCAGTATTTT. This codes for CASSQEGRGQVSTDTQYF.

This clonotype was seen at least ten times. The genes are TRBV4-2 and TRBJ1-5; D gene uncertain. V lost 6 bases, J lost 2 bases, and 14 bases lay in between. The germline V gene has CDR1 LGHNA and CDR2 YNFKEQ. The CDR3 has 15 amino acids. The CDR3 DNA sequence: TGTGCCAGCAGAGAGGACCCGGGAGGCAATCAGCCCCAGCATTTT. It is translated as CASREDPGGNQPQHF.